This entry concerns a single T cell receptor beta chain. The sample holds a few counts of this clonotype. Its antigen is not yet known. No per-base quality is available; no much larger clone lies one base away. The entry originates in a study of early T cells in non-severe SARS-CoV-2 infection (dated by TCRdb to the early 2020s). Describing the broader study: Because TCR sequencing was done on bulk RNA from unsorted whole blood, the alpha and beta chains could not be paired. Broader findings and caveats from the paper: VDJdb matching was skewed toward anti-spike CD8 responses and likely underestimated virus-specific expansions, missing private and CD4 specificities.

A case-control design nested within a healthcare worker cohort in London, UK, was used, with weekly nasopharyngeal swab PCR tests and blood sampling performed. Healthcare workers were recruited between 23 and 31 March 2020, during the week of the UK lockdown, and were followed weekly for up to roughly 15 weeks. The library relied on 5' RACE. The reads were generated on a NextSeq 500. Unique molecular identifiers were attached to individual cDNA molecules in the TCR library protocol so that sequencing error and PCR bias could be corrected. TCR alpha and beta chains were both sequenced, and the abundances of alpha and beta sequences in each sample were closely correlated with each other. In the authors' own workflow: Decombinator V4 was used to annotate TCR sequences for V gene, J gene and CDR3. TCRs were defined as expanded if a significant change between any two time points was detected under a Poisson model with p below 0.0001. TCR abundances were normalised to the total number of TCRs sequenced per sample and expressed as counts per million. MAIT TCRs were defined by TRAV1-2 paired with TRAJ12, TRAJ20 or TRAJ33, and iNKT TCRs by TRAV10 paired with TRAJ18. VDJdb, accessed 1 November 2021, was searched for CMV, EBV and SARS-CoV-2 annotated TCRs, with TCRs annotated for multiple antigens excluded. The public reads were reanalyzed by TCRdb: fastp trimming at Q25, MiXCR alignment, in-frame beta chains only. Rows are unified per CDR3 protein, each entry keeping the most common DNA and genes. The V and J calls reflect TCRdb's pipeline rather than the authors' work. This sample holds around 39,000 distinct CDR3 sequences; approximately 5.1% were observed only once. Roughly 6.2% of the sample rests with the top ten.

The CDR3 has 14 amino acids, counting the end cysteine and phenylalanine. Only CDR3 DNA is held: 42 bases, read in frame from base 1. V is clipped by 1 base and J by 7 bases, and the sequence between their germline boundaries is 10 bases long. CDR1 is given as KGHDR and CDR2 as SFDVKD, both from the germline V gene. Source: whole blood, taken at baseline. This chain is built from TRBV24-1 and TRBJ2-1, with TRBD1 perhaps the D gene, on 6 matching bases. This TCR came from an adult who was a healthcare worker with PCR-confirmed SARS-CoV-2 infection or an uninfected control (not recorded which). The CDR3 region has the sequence CATSDLLRGNEQFF. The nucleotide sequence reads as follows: TGTGCCACCAGTGATTTATTGAGGGGGAATGAGCAGTTCTTC.